Given below is one T cell receptor (beta chain) in context. Antigen unknown. This sample was included in a study of T cell repertoires in ileal Crohn's disease. Looking at the study overall: Around 40% were active smokers at surgery; median disease duration was roughly 7.9 years. Operated complications were stricturing disease (about 60%) and penetrating disease (approximately 39%). Postoperative therapy was given to about half: around eleven thiopurines, about 20 anti-TNF agents. Broader study findings: Endoscopic recurrence occurred in every patient whose clonality exceeded 26.8%.

Assay used: immunoSEQ multiplex PCR; TCRdb lists only in-frame clones, some missing. Of about 14,000 clones listed, less than 85% are singletons. The V gene end was trimmed by 6 bases and the J gene end by 5 bases; junction bases not matched to a gene: 3. The CDR3 is made up of 11 amino acids. Germline V gene lookup returns CDR1 DFQATT and CDR2 SNEGSKA (reference sequence). Described time point: inflamed ileum from the surgical specimen. The sample consisted of ileal tissue. The receptor's source is an adult with Crohn's disease. V is TRBV20-1 and J is TRBJ1-2; 7 bases are shared with TRBD1. As DNA, the CDR3 is TGCAGTGCCCCACAGGGGTATGGCTACACCTTC. Translation: CSAPQGYGYTF.